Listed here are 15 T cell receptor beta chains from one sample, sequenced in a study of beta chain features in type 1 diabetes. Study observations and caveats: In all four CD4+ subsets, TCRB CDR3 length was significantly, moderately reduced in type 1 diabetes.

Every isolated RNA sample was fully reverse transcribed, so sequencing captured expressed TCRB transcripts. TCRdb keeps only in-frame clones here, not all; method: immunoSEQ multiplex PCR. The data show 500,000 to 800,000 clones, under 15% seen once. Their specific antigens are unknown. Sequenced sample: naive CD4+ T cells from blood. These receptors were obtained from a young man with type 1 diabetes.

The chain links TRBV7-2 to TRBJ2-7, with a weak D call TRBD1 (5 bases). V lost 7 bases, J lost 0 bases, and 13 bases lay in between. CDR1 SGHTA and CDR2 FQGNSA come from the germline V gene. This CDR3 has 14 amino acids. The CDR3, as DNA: TGTGCCAGCACTGACAGTCGCGACTCCTACGAGCAGTACTTC. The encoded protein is CASTDSRDSYEQYF.

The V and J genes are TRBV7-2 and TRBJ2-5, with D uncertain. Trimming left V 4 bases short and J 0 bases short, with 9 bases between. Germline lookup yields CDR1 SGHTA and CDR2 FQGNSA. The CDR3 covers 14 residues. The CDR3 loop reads CASSYDTYQETQYF. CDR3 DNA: TGTGCCAGCAGCTACGACACCTACCAAGAGACCCAGTACTTC.

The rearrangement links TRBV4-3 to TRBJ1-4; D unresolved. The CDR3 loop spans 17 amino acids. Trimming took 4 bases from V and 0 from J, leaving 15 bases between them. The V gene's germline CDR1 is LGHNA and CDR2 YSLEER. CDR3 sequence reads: CASSLSSTGATNEKLFF. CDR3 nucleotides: TGCGCCAGCAGCCTGTCCTCGACGGGTGCAACTAATGAAAAACTGTTTTTT.

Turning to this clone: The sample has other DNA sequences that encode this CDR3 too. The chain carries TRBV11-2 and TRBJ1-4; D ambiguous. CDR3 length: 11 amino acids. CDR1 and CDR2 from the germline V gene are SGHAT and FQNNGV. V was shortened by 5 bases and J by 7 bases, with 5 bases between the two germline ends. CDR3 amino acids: CASSQGEKLFF. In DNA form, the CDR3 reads TGTGCCAGCAGCCAAGGTGAAAAACTGTTTTTT.

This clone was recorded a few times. CDR3 sequence (DNA): TGTGCCAGCAGTGAGGGGACGCAAGGGCTTGGCTACACCTTC. Encoded protein: CASSEGTQGLGYTF. The gene calls are TRBV6-1 and TRBJ1-2; D perhaps matches TRBD1 (5 bases). This CDR3 is 14 amino acids long. Per the germline V gene, CDR1 is MNHNS and CDR2 is SASEGT. The ends were cut back, 3 bases at V and 7 bases at J, with 15 bases in the middle.

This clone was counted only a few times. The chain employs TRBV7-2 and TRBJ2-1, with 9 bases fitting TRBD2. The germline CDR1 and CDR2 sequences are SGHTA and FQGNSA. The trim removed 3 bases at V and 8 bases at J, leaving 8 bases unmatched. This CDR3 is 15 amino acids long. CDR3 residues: CASSFLAGALYEQFF. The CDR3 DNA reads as TGTGCCAGCAGCTTCTTAGCGGGGGCTCTCTATGAGCAGTTCTTC.

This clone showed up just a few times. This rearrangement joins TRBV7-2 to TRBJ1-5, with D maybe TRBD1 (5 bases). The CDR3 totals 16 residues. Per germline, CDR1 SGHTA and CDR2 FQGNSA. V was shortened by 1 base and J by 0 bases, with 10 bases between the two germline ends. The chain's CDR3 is CASSLVGLTSNQPQHF. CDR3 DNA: TGTGCCAGCAGCTTAGTGGGACTCACTAGCAATCAGCCCCAGCATTTT. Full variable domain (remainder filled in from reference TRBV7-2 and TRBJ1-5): GAGVSQSPSNKVTEKGKDVELRCDPISGHTALYWYRQSLGQGLEFLIYFQGNSAPDKSGLPSDRFSAERTGGSVSTLTIQRTQQEDSAVYLCASSLVGLTSNQPQHFGDGTRLSIL.

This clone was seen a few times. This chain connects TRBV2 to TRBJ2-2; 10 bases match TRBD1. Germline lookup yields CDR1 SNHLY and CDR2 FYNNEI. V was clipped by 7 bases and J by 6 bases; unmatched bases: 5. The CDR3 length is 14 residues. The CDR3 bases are TGTGCCAGCACCATGACAGGGGGCTCCGGGGAGCTGTTTTTT. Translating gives CASTMTGGSGELFF.

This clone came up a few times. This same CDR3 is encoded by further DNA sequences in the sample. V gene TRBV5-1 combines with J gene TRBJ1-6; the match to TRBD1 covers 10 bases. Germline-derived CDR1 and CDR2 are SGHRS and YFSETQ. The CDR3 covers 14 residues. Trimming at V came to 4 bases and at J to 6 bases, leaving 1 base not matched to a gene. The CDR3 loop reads CASSRDRGNSPLHF. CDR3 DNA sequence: TGCGCCAGCAGCCGGGACAGGGGTAATTCACCCCTCCACTTT.

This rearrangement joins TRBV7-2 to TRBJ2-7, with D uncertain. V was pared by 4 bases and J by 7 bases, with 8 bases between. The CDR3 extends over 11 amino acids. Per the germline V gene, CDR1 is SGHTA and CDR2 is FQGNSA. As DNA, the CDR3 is TGTGCCAGCAGCTGGGCGCGGGAGCAGTACTTC. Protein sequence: CASSWAREQYF. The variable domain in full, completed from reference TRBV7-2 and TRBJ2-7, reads GAGVSQSPSNKVTEKGKDVELRCDPISGHTALYWYRQSLGQGLEFLIYFQGNSAPDKSGLPSDRFSAERTGGSVSTLTIQRTQQEDSAVYLCASSWAREQYFGPGTRLTVT.

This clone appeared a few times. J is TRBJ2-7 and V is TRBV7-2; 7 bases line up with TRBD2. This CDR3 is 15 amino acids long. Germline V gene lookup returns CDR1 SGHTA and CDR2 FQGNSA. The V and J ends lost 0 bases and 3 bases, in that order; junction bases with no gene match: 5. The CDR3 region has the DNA TGTGCCAGCAGCTTAGCTCCTAGCGGTCTCTACGAGCAGTACTTC. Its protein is CASSLAPSGLYEQYF.

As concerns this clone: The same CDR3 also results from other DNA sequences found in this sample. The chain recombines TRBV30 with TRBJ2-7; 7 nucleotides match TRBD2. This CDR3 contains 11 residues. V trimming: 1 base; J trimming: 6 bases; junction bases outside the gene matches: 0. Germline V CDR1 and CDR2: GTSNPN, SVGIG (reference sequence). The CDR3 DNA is TGTGCCTGGAGTGGCGGGGGCGAGCAGTACTTC. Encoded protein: CAWSGGGEQYF.

The CDR3 protein is CSVFGTASYEQYF. The CDR3 DNA reads as TGCAGCGTGTTCGGGACAGCCTCCTACGAGCAGTACTTC. The chain uses TRBV29-1 and TRBJ2-7; 7 nucleotides agree with TRBD1. V trimming: 6 bases; J trimming: 0 bases; junction bases outside the gene matches: 5. The CDR3 is 13 amino acids. Germline CDR1 reads SQVTM; CDR2 reads ANQGSEA.

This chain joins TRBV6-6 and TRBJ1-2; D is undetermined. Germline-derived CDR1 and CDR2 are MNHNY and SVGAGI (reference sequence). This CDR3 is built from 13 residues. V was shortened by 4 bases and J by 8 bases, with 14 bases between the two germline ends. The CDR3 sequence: CASSSSDGVGYTF. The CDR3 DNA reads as TGTGCCAGCAGTTCCTCGGATGGGGTGGGCTACACCTTC.

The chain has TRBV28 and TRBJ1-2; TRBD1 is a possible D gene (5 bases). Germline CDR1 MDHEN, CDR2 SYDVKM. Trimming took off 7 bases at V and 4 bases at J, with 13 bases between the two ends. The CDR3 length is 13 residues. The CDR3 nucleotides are TGTGCCAGCACCATGACAGAAACCTATGGCTACACCTTC. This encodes CASTMTETYGYTF.